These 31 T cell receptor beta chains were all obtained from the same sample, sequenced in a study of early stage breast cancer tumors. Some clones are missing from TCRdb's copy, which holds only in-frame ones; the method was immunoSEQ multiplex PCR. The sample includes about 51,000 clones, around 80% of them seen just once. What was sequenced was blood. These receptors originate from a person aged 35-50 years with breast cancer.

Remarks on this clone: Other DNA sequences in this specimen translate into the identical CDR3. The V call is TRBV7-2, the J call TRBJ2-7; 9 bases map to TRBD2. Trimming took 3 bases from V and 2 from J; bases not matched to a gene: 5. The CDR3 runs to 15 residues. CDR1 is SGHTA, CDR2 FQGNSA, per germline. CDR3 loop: CASSLELAGPYEQYF. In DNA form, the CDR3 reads TGTGCCAGCAGCTTGGAGCTAGCGGGGCCCTACGAGCAGTACTTC. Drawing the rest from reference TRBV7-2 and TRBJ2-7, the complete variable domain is GAGVSQSPSNKVTEKGKDVELRCDPISGHTALYWYRQSLGQGLEFLIYFQGNSAPDKSGLPSDRFSAERTGGSVSTLTIQRTQQEDSAVYLCASSLELAGPYEQYFGPGTRLTVT.

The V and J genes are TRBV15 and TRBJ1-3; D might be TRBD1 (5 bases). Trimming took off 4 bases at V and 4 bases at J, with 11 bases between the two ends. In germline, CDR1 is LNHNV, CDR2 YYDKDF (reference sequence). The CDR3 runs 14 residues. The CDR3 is CATSIPGTGNTIYF. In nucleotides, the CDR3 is TGTGCCACCAGCATCCCTGGGACGGGAAACACCATATATTTT. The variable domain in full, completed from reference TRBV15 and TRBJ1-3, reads DAMVIQNPRYQVTQFGKPVTLSCSQTLNHNVMYWYQQKSSQAPKLLFHYYDKDFNNEADTPDNFQSRRPNTSFCFLDIRSPGLGDTAMYLCATSIPGTGNTIYFGEGSWLTVV.

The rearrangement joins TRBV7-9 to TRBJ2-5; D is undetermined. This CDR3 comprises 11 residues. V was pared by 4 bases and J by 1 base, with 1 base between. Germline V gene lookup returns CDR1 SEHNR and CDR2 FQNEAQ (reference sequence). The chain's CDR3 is CASSSQETQYF. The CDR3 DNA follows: TGTGCCAGCAGCTCCCAAGAGACCCAGTACTTC.

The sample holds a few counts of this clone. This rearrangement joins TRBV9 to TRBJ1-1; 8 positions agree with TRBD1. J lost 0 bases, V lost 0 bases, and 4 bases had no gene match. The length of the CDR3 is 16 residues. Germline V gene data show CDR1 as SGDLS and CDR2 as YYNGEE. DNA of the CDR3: TGTGCCAGCAGCGTAGCCCCGGGACAGGTGAACACTGAAGCTTTCTTT. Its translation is CASSVAPGQVNTEAFF.

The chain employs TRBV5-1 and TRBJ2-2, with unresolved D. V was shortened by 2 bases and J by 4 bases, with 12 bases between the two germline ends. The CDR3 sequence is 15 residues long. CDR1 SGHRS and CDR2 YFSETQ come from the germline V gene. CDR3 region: CASSFGTPLTGELFF. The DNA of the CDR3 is TGCGCCAGCAGCTTCGGTACACCACTCACCGGGGAGCTGTTTTTT.

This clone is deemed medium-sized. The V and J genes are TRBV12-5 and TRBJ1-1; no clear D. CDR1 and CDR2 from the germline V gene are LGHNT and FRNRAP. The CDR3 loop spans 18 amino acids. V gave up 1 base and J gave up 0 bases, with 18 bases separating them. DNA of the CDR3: TGTGCTAGTGGTTTGGGGCGATCAGGAGCCACTTTGAACACTGAAGCTTTCTTT. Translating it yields CASGLGRSGATLNTEAFF.

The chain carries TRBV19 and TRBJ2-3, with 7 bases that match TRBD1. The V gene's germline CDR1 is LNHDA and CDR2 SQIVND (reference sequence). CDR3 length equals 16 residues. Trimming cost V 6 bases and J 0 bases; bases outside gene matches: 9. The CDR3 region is CASSQGVSGSTDTQYF. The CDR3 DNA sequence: TGTGCCAGTAGCCAGGGGGTATCGGGAAGCACAGATACGCAGTATTTT.

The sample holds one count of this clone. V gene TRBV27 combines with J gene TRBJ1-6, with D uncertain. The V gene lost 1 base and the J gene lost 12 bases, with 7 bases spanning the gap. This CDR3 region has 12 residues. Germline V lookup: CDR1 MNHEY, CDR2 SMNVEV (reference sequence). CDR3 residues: CASSLYGEPLHF. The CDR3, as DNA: TGTGCCAGCAGTTTATACGGGGAACCCCTCCACTTT.

CDR3 coding DNA: TGTGCCTGGACCCTGGCGGCCAGGGCGGACGAGCAGTACTTC. It translates to CAWTLAARADEQYF. The rearrangement links TRBV30 to TRBJ2-7; TRBD1 might be the D (5 bases). Germline CDR1 GTSNPN, CDR2 SVGIG (reference sequence). The CDR3 has 14 residues. The V end lost 4 bases, the J end lost 5 bases, and 18 bases lay between the germline ends.

The CDR3 coding sequence is TGTGCCAGCAGCCCTCGAGCGGGAGGGACCACAGATACGCAGTATTTT. Its protein is CASSPRAGGTTDTQYF. This rearrangement joins TRBV7-2 to TRBJ2-3; TRBD2 matches at 10 bases. The CDR3 spans 16 residues. Germline V CDR1 and CDR2: SGHTA, FQGNSA. Trimming removed 5 bases from V and 2 bases from J; junction bases left unmatched: 7.

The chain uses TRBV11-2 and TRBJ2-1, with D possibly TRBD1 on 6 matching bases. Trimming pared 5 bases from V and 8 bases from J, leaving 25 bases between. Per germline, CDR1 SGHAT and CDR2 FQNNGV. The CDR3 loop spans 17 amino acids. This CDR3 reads CASSPLGSLTGSHEQFF. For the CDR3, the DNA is TGTGCCAGCAGCCCCCTTGGGAGCCTAACAGGGAGCCATGAGCAGTTCTTC.

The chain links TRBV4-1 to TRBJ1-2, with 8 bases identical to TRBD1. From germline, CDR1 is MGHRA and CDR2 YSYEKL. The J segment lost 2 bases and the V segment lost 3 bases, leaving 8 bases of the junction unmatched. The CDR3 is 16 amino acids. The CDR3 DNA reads TGCGCCAGCAGCCACCGAGTCAGGGGGCGCAACTATGGCTACACCTTC. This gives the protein CASSHRVRGRNYGYTF.

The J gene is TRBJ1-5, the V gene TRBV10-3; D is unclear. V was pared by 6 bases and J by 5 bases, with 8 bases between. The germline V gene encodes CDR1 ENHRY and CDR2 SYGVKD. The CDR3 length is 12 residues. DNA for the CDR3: TGTGCCATCAGCCCAGGAGATCAGCCCCAGCATTTT. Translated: CAISPGDQPQHF.

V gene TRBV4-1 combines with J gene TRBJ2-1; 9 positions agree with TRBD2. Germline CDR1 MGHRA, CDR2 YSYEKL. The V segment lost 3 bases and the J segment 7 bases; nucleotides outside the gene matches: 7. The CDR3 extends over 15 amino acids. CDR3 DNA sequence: TGCGCCAGCAGCCAGTTGGCGGGAGGGGGGAATGAGCAGTTCTTC. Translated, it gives CASSQLAGGGNEQFF.

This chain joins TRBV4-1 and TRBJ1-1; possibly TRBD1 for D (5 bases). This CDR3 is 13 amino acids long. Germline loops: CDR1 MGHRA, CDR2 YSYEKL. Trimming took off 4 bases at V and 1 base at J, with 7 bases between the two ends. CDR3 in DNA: TGCGCCAGCAGCCTTCAGGGGAACACTGAAGCTTTCTTT. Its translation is CASSLQGNTEAFF.

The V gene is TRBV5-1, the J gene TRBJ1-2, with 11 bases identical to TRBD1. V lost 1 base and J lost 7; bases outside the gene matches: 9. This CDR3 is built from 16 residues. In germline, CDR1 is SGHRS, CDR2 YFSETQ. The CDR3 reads CASSLLIGQGASGYTF. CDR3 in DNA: TGCGCCAGCAGCTTGCTTATCGGACAGGGGGCGAGTGGCTACACCTTC.

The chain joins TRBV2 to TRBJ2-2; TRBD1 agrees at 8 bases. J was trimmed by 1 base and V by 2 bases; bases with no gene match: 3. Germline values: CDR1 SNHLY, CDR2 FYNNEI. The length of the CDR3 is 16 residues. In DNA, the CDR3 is TGTGCCAGCAGTGAACTCGGACAGGGGAACACCGGGGAGCTGTTTTTT. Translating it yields CASSELGQGNTGELFF. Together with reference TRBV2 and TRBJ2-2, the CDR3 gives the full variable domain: EPEVTQTPSHQVTQMGQEVILRCVPISNHLYFYWYRQILGQKVEFLVSFYNNEISEKSEIFDDQFSVERPDGSNFTLKIRSTKLEDSAMYFCASSELGQGNTGELFFGEGSRLTVL.

The CDR3 DNA follows: TGTGCCAGCAGCTTGGACTCCTCGAGCACAGATACGCAGTATTTT. Amino acids: CASSLDSSSTDTQYF. The chain couples TRBV11-2 to TRBJ2-3, with D tentatively TRBD2 (5 bases). This CDR3 is 15 amino acids long. V lost 3 bases, J lost 0 bases, and 10 bases lay in between. Germline-derived CDR1 and CDR2 are SGHAT and FQNNGV. The variable domain in full, completed from reference TRBV11-2 and TRBJ2-3, reads EAGVAQSPRYKIIEKRQSVAFWCNPISGHATLYWYQQILGQGPKLLIQFQNNGVVDDSQLPKDRFSAERLKGVDSTLKIQPAKLEDSAVYLCASSLDSSSTDTQYFGPGTRLTVL.

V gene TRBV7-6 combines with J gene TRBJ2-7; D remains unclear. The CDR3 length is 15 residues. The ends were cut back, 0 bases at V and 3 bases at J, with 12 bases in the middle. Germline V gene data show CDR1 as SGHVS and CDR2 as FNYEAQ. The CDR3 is CASSLAYSSVYEQYF. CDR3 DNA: TGTGCCAGCAGCTTAGCGTACAGCTCCGTCTACGAGCAGTACTTC.

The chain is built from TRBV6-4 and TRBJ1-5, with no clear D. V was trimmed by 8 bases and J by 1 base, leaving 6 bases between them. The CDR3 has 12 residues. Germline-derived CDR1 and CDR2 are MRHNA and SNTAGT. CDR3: CASLGSNQPQHF. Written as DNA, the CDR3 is TGTGCCAGCCTAGGAAGCAATCAGCCCCAGCATTTT.

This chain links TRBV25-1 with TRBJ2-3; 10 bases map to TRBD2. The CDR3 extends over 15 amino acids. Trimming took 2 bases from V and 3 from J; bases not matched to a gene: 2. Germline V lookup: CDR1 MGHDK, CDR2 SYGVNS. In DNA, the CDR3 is TGTGCCAGCAGTGAACTAGCGGGAGTAACAGATACGCAGTATTTT. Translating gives CASSELAGVTDTQYF.

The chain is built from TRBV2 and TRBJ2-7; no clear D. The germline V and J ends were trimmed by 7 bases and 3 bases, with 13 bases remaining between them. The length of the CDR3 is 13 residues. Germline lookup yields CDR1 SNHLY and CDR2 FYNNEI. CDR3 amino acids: CASTLDLSYEQYF. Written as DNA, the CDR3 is TGTGCCAGCACCCTGGACCTGAGCTACGAGCAGTACTTC.

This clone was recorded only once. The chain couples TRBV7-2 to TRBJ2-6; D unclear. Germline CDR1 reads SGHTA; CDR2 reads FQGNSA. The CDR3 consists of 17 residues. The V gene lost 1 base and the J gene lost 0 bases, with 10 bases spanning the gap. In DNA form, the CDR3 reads TGTGCCAGCAGCTTAGTCCTGAGCATCTCTGGGGCCAACGTCCTGACTTTC. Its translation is CASSLVLSISGANVLTF. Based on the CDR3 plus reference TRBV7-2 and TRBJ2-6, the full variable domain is GAGVSQSPSNKVTEKGKDVELRCDPISGHTALYWYRQSLGQGLEFLIYFQGNSAPDKSGLPSDRFSAERTGGSVSTLTIQRTQQEDSAVYLCASSLVLSISGANVLTFGAGSRLTVL.

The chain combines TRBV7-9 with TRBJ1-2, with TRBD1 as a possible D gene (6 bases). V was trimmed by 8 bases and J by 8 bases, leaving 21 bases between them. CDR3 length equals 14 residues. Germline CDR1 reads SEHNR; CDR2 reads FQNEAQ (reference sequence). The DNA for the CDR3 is TGTGCCAGCTTACCCCCGTTGACAGGCCGGGGCTACACCTTC. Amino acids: CASLPPLTGRGYTF.

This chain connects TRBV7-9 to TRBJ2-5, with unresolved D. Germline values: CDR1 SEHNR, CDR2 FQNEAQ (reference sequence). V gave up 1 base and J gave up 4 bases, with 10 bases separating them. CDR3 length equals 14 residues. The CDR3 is CASSLEYGAETQYF. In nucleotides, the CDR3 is TGTGCCAGCAGCTTAGAGTACGGAGCAGAGACCCAGTACTTC.

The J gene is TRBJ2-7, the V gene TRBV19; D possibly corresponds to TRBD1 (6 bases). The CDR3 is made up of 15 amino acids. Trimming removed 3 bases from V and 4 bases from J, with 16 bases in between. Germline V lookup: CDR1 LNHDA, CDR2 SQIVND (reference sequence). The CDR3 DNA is TGTGCCAGTAGTATCGGATCAGGGGTGAGTTACGAGCAGTACTTC. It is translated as CASSIGSGVSYEQYF. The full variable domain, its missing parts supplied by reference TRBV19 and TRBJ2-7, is DGGITQSPKYLFRKEGQNVTLSCEQNLNHDAMYWYRQDPGQGLRLIYYSQIVNDFQKGDIAEGYSVSREKKESFPLTVTSAQKNPTAFYLCASSIGSGVSYEQYFGPGTRLTVT.

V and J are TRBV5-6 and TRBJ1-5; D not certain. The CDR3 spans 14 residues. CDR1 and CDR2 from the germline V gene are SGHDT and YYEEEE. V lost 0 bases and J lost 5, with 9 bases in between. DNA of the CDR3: TGTGCCAGCAGCTTGGGGCAGGCAGATCAGCCCCAGCATTTT. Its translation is CASSLGQADQPQHF.

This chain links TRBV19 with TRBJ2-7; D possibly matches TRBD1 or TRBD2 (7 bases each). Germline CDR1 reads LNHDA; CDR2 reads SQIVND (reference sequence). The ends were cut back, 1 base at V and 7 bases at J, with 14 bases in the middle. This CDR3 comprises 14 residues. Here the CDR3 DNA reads TGTGCCAGTAGTATAGGACAGGGACTACCAGAGCAGTACTTC. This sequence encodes CASSIGQGLPEQYF. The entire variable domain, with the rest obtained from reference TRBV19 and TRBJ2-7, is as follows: DGGITQSPKYLFRKEGQNVTLSCEQNLNHDAMYWYRQDPGQGLRLIYYSQIVNDFQKGDIAEGYSVSREKKESFPLTVTSAQKNPTAFYLCASSIGQGLPEQYFGPGTRLTVT.

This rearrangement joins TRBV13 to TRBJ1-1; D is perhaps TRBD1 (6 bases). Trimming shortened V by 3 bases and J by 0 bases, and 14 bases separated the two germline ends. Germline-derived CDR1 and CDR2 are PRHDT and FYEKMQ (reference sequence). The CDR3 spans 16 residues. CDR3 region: CASSFLTGFMNTEAFF. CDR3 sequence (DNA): TGTGCCAGCAGCTTCCTAACAGGGTTCATGAACACTGAAGCTTTCTTT.

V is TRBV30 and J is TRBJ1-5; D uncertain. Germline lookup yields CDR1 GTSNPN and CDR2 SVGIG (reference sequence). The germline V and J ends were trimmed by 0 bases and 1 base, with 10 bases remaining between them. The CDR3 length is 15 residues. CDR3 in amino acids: CAWSVLDGSNQPQHF. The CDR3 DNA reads TGTGCCTGGAGTGTACTGGACGGGAGCAATCAGCCCCAGCATTTT.

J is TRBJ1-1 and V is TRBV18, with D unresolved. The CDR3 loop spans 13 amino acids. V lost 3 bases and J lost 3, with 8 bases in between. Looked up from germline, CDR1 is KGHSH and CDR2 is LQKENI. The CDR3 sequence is CASSPNIYTEAFF. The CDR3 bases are TGTGCCAGCTCACCGAATATCTACACTGAAGCTTTCTTT.